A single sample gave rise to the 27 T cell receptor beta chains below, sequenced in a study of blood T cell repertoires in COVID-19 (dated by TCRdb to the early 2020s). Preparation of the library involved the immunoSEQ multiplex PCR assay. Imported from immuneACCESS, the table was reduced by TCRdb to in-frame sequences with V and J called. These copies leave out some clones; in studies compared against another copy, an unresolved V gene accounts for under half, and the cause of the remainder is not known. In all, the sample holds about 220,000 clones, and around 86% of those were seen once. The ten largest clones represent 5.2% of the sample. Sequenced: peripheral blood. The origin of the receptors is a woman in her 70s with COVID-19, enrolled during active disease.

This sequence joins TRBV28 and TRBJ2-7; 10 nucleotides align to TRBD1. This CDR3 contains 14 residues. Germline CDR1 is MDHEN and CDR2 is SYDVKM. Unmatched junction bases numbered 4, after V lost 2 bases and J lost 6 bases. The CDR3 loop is CASSLTGQGREQYF. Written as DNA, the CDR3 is TGTGCCAGCAGTTTAACGGGACAGGGGCGCGAGCAGTACTTC.

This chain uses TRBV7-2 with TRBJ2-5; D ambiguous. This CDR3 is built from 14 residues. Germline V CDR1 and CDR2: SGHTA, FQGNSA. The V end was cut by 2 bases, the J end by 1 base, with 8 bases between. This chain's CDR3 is CASSLIQVQETQYF. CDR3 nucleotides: TGTGCCAGCAGCTTAATCCAGGTCCAAGAGACCCAGTACTTC.

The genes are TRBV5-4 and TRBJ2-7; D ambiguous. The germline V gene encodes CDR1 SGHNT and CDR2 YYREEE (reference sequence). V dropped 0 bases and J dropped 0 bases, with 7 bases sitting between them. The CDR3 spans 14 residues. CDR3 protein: CASSLVPSSYEQYF. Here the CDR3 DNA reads TGTGCCAGCAGCTTGGTCCCCAGCTCCTACGAGCAGTACTTC.

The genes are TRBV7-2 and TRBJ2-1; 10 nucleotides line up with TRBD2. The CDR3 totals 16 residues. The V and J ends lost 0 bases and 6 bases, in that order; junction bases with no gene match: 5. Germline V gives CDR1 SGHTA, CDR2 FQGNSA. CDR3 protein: CASSLASGRAGNEQFF. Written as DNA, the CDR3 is TGTGCCAGCAGCTTAGCCAGCGGGAGGGCAGGCAATGAGCAGTTCTTC.

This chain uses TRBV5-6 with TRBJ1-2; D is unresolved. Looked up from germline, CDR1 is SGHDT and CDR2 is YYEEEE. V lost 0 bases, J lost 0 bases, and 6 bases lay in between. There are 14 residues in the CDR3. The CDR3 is CASSLDGANYGYTF. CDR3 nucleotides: TGTGCCAGCAGCTTGGACGGGGCTAACTATGGCTACACCTTC.

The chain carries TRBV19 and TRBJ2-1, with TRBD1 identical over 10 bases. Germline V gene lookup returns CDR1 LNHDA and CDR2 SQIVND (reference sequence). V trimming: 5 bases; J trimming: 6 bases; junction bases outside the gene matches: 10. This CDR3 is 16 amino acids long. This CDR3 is CASSPGTGAPPNEQFF. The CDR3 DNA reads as TGTGCCAGTAGTCCGGGGACAGGGGCCCCCCCCAATGAGCAGTTCTTC.

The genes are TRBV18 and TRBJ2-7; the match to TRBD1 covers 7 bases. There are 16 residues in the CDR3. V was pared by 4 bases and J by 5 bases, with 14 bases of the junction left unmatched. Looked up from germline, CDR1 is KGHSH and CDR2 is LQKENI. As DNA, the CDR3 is TGTGCCAGCTCACTTGGCCAGACAGGGACAAGCGACGAGCAGTACTTC. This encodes CASSLGQTGTSDEQYF.

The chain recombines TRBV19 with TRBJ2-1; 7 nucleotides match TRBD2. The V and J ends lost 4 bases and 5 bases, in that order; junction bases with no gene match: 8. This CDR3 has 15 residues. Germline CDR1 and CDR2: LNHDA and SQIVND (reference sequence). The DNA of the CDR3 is TGTGCCAGTAGTAGAAATAGACTAGCAGACAATGAGCAGTTCTTC. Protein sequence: CASSRNRLADNEQFF.

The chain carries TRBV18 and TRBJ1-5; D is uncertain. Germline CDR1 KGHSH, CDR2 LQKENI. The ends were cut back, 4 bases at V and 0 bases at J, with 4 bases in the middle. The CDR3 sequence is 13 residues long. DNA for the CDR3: TGTGCCAGCTCACAATATAGCAATCAGCCCCAGCATTTT. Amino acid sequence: CASSQYSNQPQHF.

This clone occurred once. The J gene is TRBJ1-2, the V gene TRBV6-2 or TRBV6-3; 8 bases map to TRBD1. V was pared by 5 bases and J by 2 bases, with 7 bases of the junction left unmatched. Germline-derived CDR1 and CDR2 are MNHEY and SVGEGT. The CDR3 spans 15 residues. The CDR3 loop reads CASSQPDRVNYGYTF. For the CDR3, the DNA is TGTGCCAGCAGTCAACCGGACAGGGTAAACTATGGCTACACCTTC.

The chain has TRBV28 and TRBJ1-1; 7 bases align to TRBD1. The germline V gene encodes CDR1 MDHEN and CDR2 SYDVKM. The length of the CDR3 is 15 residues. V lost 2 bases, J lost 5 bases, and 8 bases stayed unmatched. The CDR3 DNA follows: TGTGCCAGCAGTTTACCCGACAGGGCTCCTACTGAAGCTTTCTTT. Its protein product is CASSLPDRAPTEAFF.

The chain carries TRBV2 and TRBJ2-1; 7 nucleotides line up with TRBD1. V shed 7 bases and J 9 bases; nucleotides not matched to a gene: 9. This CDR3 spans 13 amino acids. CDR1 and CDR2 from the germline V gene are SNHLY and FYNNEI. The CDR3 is CASNSRQGGEQFF. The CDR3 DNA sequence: TGTGCCAGCAACTCTAGACAGGGTGGTGAGCAGTTCTTC.

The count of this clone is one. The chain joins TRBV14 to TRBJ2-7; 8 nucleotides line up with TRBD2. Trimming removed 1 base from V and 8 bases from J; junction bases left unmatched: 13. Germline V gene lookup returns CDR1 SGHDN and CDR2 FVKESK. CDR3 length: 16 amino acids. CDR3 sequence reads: CASSQATSRRLAQQYF. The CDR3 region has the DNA TGTGCCAGCAGCCAAGCAACCTCTCGTCGACTAGCGCAGCAGTACTTC. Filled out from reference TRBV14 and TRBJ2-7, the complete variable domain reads EAGVTQFPSHSVIEKGQTVTLRCDPISGHDNLYWYRRVMGKEIKFLLHFVKESKQDESGMPNNRFLAERTGGTYSTLKVQPAELEDSGVYFCASSQATSRRLAQQYFGPGTRLTVT.

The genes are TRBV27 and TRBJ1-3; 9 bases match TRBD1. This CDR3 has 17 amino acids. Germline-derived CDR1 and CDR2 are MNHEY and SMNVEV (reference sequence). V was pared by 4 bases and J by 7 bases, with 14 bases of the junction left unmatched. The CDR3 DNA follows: TGTGCCAGCAGTTCCCTCATAGCGACAGGGGGAACGAACACCATATATTTT. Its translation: CASSSLIATGGTNTIYF.

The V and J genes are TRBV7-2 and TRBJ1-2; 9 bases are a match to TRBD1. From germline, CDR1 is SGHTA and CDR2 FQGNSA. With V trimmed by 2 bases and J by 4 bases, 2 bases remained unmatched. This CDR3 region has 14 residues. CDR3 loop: CASSLQTGGYGYTF. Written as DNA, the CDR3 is TGTGCCAGCAGCTTACAGACAGGGGGCTATGGCTACACCTTC.

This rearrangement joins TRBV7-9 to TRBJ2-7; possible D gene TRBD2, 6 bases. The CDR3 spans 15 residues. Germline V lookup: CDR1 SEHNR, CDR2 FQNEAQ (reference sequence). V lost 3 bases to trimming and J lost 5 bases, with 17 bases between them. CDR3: CASSFFQGGGHEQYF. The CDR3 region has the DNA TGTGCCAGCAGCTTTTTTCAGGGAGGTGGGCACGAGCAGTACTTC.

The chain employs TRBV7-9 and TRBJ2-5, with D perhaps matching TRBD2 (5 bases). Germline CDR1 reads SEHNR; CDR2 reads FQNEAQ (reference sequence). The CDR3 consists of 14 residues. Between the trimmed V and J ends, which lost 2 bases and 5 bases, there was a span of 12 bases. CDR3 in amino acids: CASSLTRGLETQYF. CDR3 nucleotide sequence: TGTGCCAGCAGCTTAACACGAGGGCTGGAGACCCAGTACTTC. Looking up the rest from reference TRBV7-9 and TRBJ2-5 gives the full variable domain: DTGVSQNPRHKITKRGQNVTFRCDPISEHNRLYWYRQTLGQGPEFLTYFQNEAQLEKSRLLSDRFSAERPKGSFSTLEIQRTEQGDSAMYLCASSLTRGLETQYFGPGTRLLVL.

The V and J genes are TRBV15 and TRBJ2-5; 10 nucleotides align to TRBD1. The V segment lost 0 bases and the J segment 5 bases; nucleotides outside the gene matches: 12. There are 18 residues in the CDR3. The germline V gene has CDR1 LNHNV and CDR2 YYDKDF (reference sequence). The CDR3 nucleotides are TGTGCCACCAGCAGAGATCCACCGAGACAGGGGGCGAAGGAGACCCAGTACTTC. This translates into CATSRDPPRQGAKETQYF.

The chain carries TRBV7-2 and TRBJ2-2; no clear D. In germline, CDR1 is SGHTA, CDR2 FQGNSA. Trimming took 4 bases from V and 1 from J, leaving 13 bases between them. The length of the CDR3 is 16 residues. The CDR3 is CASSSPRGGNTGELFF. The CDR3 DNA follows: TGTGCCAGCAGCTCCCCTAGAGGCGGGAACACCGGGGAGCTGTTTTTT.

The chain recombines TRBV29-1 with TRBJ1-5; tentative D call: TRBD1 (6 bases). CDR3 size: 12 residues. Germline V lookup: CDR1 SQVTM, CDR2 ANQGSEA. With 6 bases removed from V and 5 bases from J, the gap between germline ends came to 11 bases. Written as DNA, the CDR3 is TGCAGCGTGGGGGCCGACGATCAGCCCCAGCATTTT. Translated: CSVGADDQPQHF.

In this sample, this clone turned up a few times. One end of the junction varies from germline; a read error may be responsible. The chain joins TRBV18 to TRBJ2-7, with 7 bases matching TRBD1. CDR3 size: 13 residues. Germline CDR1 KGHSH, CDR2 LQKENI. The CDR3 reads CASSPAGTERTVF. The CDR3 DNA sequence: TGTGCCAGCTCACCTGCTGGGACAGAGAGAACGGTGTTC.

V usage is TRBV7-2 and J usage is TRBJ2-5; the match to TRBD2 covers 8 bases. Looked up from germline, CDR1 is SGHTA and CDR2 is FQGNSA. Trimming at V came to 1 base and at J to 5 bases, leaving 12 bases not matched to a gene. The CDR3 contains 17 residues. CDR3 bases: TGTGCCAGCAGCTTAGTGGCGACTAGCGTTGGATTGGAGACCCAGTACTTC. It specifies CASSLVATSVGLETQYF.

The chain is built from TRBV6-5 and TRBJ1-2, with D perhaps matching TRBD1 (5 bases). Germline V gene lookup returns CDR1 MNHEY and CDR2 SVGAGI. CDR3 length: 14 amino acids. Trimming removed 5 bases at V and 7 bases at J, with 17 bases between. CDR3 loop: CASSPPIWTSGYTF. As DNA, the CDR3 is TGTGCCAGCAGTCCCCCCATTTGGACAAGTGGCTACACCTTC.

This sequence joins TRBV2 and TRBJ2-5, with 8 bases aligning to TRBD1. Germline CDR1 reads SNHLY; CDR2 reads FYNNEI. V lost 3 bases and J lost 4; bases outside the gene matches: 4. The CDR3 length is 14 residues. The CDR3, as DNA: TGTGCCAGCAGTGAGCAGGGGGCCCGAGAGACCCAGTACTTC. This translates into CASSEQGARETQYF.

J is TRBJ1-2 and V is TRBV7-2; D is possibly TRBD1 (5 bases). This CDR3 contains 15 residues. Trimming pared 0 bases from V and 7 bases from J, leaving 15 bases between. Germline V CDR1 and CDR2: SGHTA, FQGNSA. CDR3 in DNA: TGTGCCAGCAGCTTAGCACTTGCAGGGCTGGGTGGCTACACCTTC. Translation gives CASSLALAGLGGYTF.

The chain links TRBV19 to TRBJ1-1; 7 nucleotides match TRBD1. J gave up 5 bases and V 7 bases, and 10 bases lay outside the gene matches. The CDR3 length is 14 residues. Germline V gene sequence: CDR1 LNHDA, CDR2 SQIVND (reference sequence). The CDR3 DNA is TGTGCCAGTACCTCCAGACAGGGTTGGACTGAAGCTTTCTTT. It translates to CASTSRQGWTEAFF. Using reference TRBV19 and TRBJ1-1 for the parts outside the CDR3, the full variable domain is DGGITQSPKYLFRKEGQNVTLSCEQNLNHDAMYWYRQDPGQGLRLIYYSQIVNDFQKGDIAEGYSVSREKKESFPLTVTSAQKNPTAFYLCASTSRQGWTEAFFGQGTRLTVV.

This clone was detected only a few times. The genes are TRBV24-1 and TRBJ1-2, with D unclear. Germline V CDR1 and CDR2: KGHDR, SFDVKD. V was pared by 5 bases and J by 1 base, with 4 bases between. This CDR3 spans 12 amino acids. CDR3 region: CATSAVNYGYTF. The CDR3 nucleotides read TGTGCCACCAGTGCAGTTAACTATGGCTACACCTTC.